The rows below give T cell receptor beta chains drawn from one sample of a study of T cells after yellow fever vaccination. MiXCR, run by TCRdb on the 5' RACE reads, gives a single entry per CDR3 protein. In the table there are some 390,000 distinct CDR3 sequences, roughly a sixth of which are singletons. Sequenced here: PBMCs, sampled before the yellow fever booster vaccination. These receptors all come from a man aged 18 to 29 who received the YFV17D yellow fever vaccine. Both conserved end residues are part of each CDR3. The order of the fields is J gene, V gene, D gene, CDR3 length, clone size, CDR3 protein, CDR3 DNA. The D gene is left open where the match is weak. Size is omitted from some rows. Given values are once, few, many or a class for expanded clones.

j_call: TRBJ2-1
v_call: TRBV6-2/TRBV6-3
d_call: -
cdr3_length: 16
clone_size: -
cdr3_aa: CASSPPAGAIWDEQFF
cdr3_nt: TGTGCCAGCAGTCCTCCGGCGGGGGCGATTTGGGATGAGCAGTTCTTC

j_call: TRBJ2-3
v_call: TRBV7-8
d_call: -
cdr3_length: 12
clone_size: once
cdr3_aa: CASGRFSDTQYF
cdr3_nt: TGTGCCAGCGGAAGGTTTTCAGATACGCAGTATTTT

j_call: TRBJ2-5
v_call: TRBV4-1
d_call: -
cdr3_length: 15
clone_size: -
cdr3_aa: CASSQSPGGQETQYF
cdr3_nt: TGCGCCAGCAGCCAATCCCCGGGGGGCCAGGAGACCCAGTACTTC

j_call: TRBJ1-1
v_call: TRBV7-6
d_call: TRBD1
cdr3_length: 16
clone_size: many
cdr3_aa: CASSLGSGTGGTEAFF
cdr3_nt: TGTGCCAGCAGCTTAGGGTCCGGGACAGGGGGAACTGAAGCTTTCTTT

j_call: TRBJ2-3
v_call: TRBV4-3
d_call: TRBD2
cdr3_length: 18
clone_size: few
cdr3_aa: CASSQAPLGSGGYDTQYF
cdr3_nt: TGCGCCAGCAGCCAAGCTCCCCTGGGGAGCGGGGGGTACGATACGCAGTATTTT

j_call: TRBJ1-5
v_call: TRBV19
d_call: -
cdr3_length: 13
clone_size: few
cdr3_aa: CASRREGNQPQHF
cdr3_nt: TGTGCCAGTCGCCGGGAGGGCAATCAGCCCCAGCATTTT

j_call: TRBJ1-1
v_call: TRBV20-1
d_call: -
cdr3_length: 14
clone_size: few
cdr3_aa: CSAREFHRVGGAFF
cdr3_nt: TGCAGTGCTAGAGAATTCCACAGGGTCGGCGGAGCTTTCTTT

j_call: TRBJ2-1
v_call: TRBV6-2/TRBV6-3
d_call: TRBD2
cdr3_length: 13
clone_size: -
cdr3_aa: CASRGGLRNEQFF
cdr3_nt: TGTGCCAGCCGGGGGGGGTTGAGGAATGAGCAGTTCTTC

j_call: TRBJ2-1
v_call: TRBV20-1
d_call: TRBD1
cdr3_length: 15
clone_size: few
cdr3_aa: CSARDRPGGYNEQFF
cdr3_nt: TGCAGTGCTAGAGATCGGCCAGGGGGATACAATGAGCAGTTCTTC

j_call: TRBJ1-6
v_call: TRBV11-2
d_call: TRBD1
cdr3_length: 15
clone_size: -
cdr3_aa: CASSRQGPTISPLHF
cdr3_nt: TGTGCCAGCAGCAGACAGGGGCCTACCATTTCACCCCTACACTTT

j_call: TRBJ1-1
v_call: TRBV5-5
d_call: -
cdr3_length: 16
clone_size: many
cdr3_aa: CASSFFHAGLNTEAFF
cdr3_nt: TGTGCCAGCAGCTTTTTCCATGCAGGATTGAACACTGAAGCTTTCTTT

j_call: TRBJ1-2
v_call: TRBV18
d_call: -
cdr3_length: 15
clone_size: few
cdr3_aa: CASSPPEALNVGYTF
cdr3_nt: TGTGCCAGCTCACCACCGGAGGCCCTGAACGTTGGCTACACCTTC

j_call: TRBJ2-1
v_call: TRBV15
d_call: TRBD1
cdr3_length: 15
clone_size: few
cdr3_aa: CATSRSGTGELEQFF
cdr3_nt: TGTGCCACCAGCAGGTCCGGGACAGGGGAACTTGAGCAGTTCTTC

j_call: TRBJ2-1
v_call: TRBV20-1
d_call: TRBD2
cdr3_length: 16
clone_size: many
cdr3_aa: CSATSSSGTSYNEQFF
cdr3_nt: TGCAGTGCTACCAGCTCTAGCGGGACGTCCTACAATGAGCAGTTCTTC

j_call: TRBJ1-1
v_call: TRBV6-5
d_call: -
cdr3_length: 14
clone_size: many
cdr3_aa: CASSWTNQNTEAFF
cdr3_nt: TGTGCCAGCAGTTGGACGAACCAGAACACTGAAGCTTTCTTT

j_call: TRBJ2-7
v_call: TRBV6-2/TRBV6-3
d_call: TRBD1
cdr3_length: 15
clone_size: -
cdr3_aa: CASSLGRDRGVEQYF
cdr3_nt: TGTGCCAGCAGTCTCGGCCGGGACAGGGGGGTCGAGCAGTACTTC

j_call: TRBJ2-3
v_call: TRBV4-3
d_call: -
cdr3_length: 14
clone_size: -
cdr3_aa: CASSPDPRTDTQYF
cdr3_nt: TGCGCCAGCAGCCCAGACCCTAGGACAGATACGCAGTATTTT

j_call: TRBJ1-5
v_call: TRBV5-6
d_call: TRBD1
cdr3_length: 15
clone_size: few
cdr3_aa: CASSLLSRGQQPQHF
cdr3_nt: TGTGCCAGCAGCTTGCTGTCCAGGGGGCAACAGCCCCAGCATTTT

j_call: TRBJ2-6
v_call: TRBV7-9
d_call: -
cdr3_length: 17
clone_size: many
cdr3_aa: CASSLAEEYSGANVLTF
cdr3_nt: TGTGCCAGCAGCCTCGCCGAGGAGTACTCTGGGGCCAACGTCCTGACTTTC

j_call: TRBJ1-1
v_call: TRBV5-1
d_call: -
cdr3_length: 14
clone_size: many
cdr3_aa: CASSLRDGNTEAFF
cdr3_nt: TGTGCCAGCAGCTTAAGGGACGGCAACACTGAAGCTTTCTTT

j_call: TRBJ2-1
v_call: TRBV13
d_call: TRBD1
cdr3_length: 14
clone_size: -
cdr3_aa: CASSWGQGLNEQFF
cdr3_nt: TGTGCCAGCAGCTGGGGACAGGGGTTGAATGAGCAGTTCTTC

j_call: TRBJ2-3
v_call: TRBV5-1
d_call: TRBD2
cdr3_length: 14
clone_size: -
cdr3_aa: CASSLRGVADTQYF
cdr3_nt: TGCGCCAGCAGCTTACGGGGGGTCGCAGATACGCAGTATTTT

j_call: TRBJ2-3
v_call: TRBV30
d_call: -
cdr3_length: 13
clone_size: -
cdr3_aa: CAWTSSPTDTQYF
cdr3_nt: TGTGCCTGGACTTCTAGTCCCACAGATACGCAGTATTTT

j_call: TRBJ2-2
v_call: TRBV28
d_call: -
cdr3_length: 12
clone_size: -
cdr3_aa: CASSPGPGELFF
cdr3_nt: TGTGCCAGCAGTCCCGGACCTGGGGAGCTGTTTTTT

j_call: TRBJ2-3
v_call: TRBV6-2/TRBV6-3
d_call: TRBD2
cdr3_length: 17
clone_size: few
cdr3_aa: CASSYPPSGGNTDTQYF
cdr3_nt: TGTGCCAGCAGTTACCCCCCTAGCGGGGGGAACACAGATACGCAGTATTTT

j_call: TRBJ2-5
v_call: TRBV20-1
d_call: -
cdr3_length: 12
clone_size: many
cdr3_aa: CSARGLQETQYF
cdr3_nt: TGCAGTGCTAGAGGGTTGCAAGAGACCCAGTACTTC

j_call: TRBJ1-2
v_call: TRBV4-3
d_call: TRBD1
cdr3_length: 18
clone_size: -
cdr3_aa: CASSRTREEGAGRNGYTF
cdr3_nt: TGCGCCAGCAGCCGAACGAGGGAGGAGGGGGCGGGGAGAAATGGCTACACCTTC

j_call: TRBJ1-1
v_call: TRBV7-3
d_call: TRBD1
cdr3_length: 15
clone_size: -
cdr3_aa: CASSQTGAPNTEAFF
cdr3_nt: TGTGCCAGCAGCCAGACAGGGGCGCCGAACACTGAAGCTTTCTTT

j_call: TRBJ2-2
v_call: TRBV24-1
d_call: -
cdr3_length: 12
clone_size: -
cdr3_aa: CAVRKNTGELFF
cdr3_nt: TGTGCAGTGAGGAAGAACACCGGGGAGCTGTTTTTT

j_call: TRBJ1-1
v_call: TRBV29-1
d_call: TRBD1
cdr3_length: 11
clone_size: -
cdr3_aa: CSVGQGAEAFF
cdr3_nt: TGCAGCGTGGGACAGGGCGCTGAAGCTTTCTTT

j_call: TRBJ2-3
v_call: TRBV7-8
d_call: TRBD2
cdr3_length: 17
clone_size: -
cdr3_aa: CASRTSGGGFSTDTQYF
cdr3_nt: TGTGCCAGCAGGACTAGCGGGGGGGGCTTTAGCACAGATACGCAGTATTTT

j_call: TRBJ1-2
v_call: TRBV2
d_call: -
cdr3_length: 10
clone_size: -
cdr3_aa: CAMTSYGYTF
cdr3_nt: TGTGCCATGACAAGCTATGGCTACACCTTC

j_call: TRBJ2-2
v_call: TRBV5-1
d_call: -
cdr3_length: 15
clone_size: -
cdr3_aa: CASSLTGTNTGELFF
cdr3_nt: TGCGCCAGCAGCTTGACAGGGACGAACACCGGGGAGCTGTTTTTT

j_call: TRBJ2-3
v_call: TRBV7-9
d_call: -
cdr3_length: 14
clone_size: -
cdr3_aa: CASTLTGAADTQYF
cdr3_nt: TGTGCCAGCACCTTAACGGGGGCTGCAGATACGCAGTATTTT

j_call: TRBJ1-6
v_call: TRBV12-3/TRBV12-4
d_call: -
cdr3_length: 12
clone_size: -
cdr3_aa: CASSPQQSPLHF
cdr3_nt: TGTGCCAGCAGTCCCCAGCAATCACCCCTCCACTTT

j_call: TRBJ1-6
v_call: TRBV12-3/TRBV12-4
d_call: -
cdr3_length: 13
clone_size: few
cdr3_aa: CASSLGWNSPLHF
cdr3_nt: TGTGCCAGCTCCCTGGGGTGGAATTCACCCCTCCACTTT

j_call: TRBJ2-1
v_call: TRBV18
d_call: -
cdr3_length: 13
clone_size: -
cdr3_aa: CASSLRDSNEQFF
cdr3_nt: TGTGCCAGCTCTCTCCGGGACTCGAATGAGCAGTTCTTC

j_call: TRBJ1-3
v_call: TRBV9
d_call: -
cdr3_length: 15
clone_size: -
cdr3_aa: CASSVEGQGGNTIYF
cdr3_nt: TGTGCCAGCAGCGTCGAAGGACAAGGTGGGAACACCATATATTTT

j_call: TRBJ2-6
v_call: TRBV5-1
d_call: -
cdr3_length: 15
clone_size: many
cdr3_aa: CASSFGISGANVLTF
cdr3_nt: TGCGCCAGCAGCTTTGGAATCTCTGGGGCCAACGTCCTGACTTTC

j_call: TRBJ1-5
v_call: TRBV2
d_call: TRBD1
cdr3_length: 16
clone_size: -
cdr3_aa: CASSPGAGGSIQPQHF
cdr3_nt: TGTGCCAGCAGCCCCGGGGCAGGGGGATCAATTCAGCCCCAGCATTTT

j_call: TRBJ2-1
v_call: TRBV10-3
d_call: -
cdr3_length: 14
clone_size: few
cdr3_aa: CAISESAGYNEQFF
cdr3_nt: TGTGCCATCAGTGAGTCGGCTGGCTACAATGAGCAGTTCTTC

j_call: TRBJ2-5
v_call: TRBV2
d_call: TRBD1
cdr3_length: 14
clone_size: few
cdr3_aa: CASSERVRGETQYF
cdr3_nt: TGTGCCAGCAGTGAACGTGTCAGGGGGGAGACCCAGTACTTC

j_call: TRBJ1-2
v_call: TRBV4-2
d_call: -
cdr3_length: 16
clone_size: few
cdr3_aa: CASSQDTLPGVHGYTF
cdr3_nt: TGTGCCAGCAGCCAAGATACTCTTCCGGGGGTGCATGGCTACACCTTC

j_call: TRBJ1-1
v_call: TRBV19
d_call: -
cdr3_length: 14
clone_size: few
cdr3_aa: CASPLPRLNTEAFF
cdr3_nt: TGTGCCAGTCCGCTCCCGAGATTGAACACTGAAGCTTTCTTT

j_call: TRBJ2-5
v_call: TRBV18
d_call: -
cdr3_length: 13
clone_size: -
cdr3_aa: CASSQVEAETQYF
cdr3_nt: TGTGCCAGCTCCCAGGTGGAGGCAGAGACCCAGTACTTC

j_call: TRBJ2-1
v_call: TRBV2
d_call: TRBD2
cdr3_length: 13
clone_size: -
cdr3_aa: CASSGRLADEQFF
cdr3_nt: TGTGCCAGCAGTGGGCGACTAGCGGATGAGCAGTTCTTC

j_call: TRBJ1-1
v_call: TRBV20-1
d_call: -
cdr3_length: 15
clone_size: few
cdr3_aa: CSARSTLRGNTEAFF
cdr3_nt: TGCAGTGCTAGATCCACCCTCCGGGGGAACACTGAAGCTTTCTTT

j_call: TRBJ2-1
v_call: TRBV6-1
d_call: TRBD1
cdr3_length: 15
clone_size: few
cdr3_aa: CASSRDRGSYNEQFF
cdr3_nt: TGTGCCAGCAGTCGGGACAGGGGATCCTACAATGAGCAGTTCTTC

j_call: TRBJ1-4
v_call: TRBV11-2
d_call: -
cdr3_length: 15
clone_size: -
cdr3_aa: CASSLTLGAYEKLFF
cdr3_nt: TGTGCCAGCAGCTTAACACTGGGGGCGTATGAAAAACTGTTTTTT

j_call: TRBJ2-5
v_call: TRBV15
d_call: -
cdr3_length: 13
clone_size: -
cdr3_aa: CATRLTGAETQYF
cdr3_nt: TGTGCCACCCGGCTAACGGGGGCAGAGACCCAGTACTTC

j_call: TRBJ2-5
v_call: TRBV10-3
d_call: -
cdr3_length: 13
clone_size: many
cdr3_aa: CAISEGIQETQYF
cdr3_nt: TGTGCCATCAGTGAGGGAATTCAAGAGACCCAGTACTTC

j_call: TRBJ2-1
v_call: TRBV7-6
d_call: -
cdr3_length: 15
clone_size: many
cdr3_aa: CASSWGSGPLNEQFF
cdr3_nt: TGTGCCAGCAGCTGGGGGAGCGGACCCCTCAATGAGCAGTTCTTC

j_call: TRBJ1-1
v_call: TRBV6-4
d_call: -
cdr3_length: 16
clone_size: many
cdr3_aa: CASSDPLGDLNTEAFF
cdr3_nt: TGTGCCAGCAGTGACCCACTAGGGGATTTGAACACTGAAGCTTTCTTT